The T cell receptor beta chain under discussion was sequenced for a study of blood T cell repertoires in COVID-19. Study in general: T cells, B-cell-depleted T cells, or PBMCs provided the cDNA or gDNA that served as material.

Measured with immunoSEQ multiplex PCR; TCRdb has only the in-frame clones, and not every one. The sample consists of 200,000 to 250,000 clones, 80% to 90% of them appearing once. The sequence was obtained from a man aged 45-65 years with acute or convalescent COVID-19. Sequencing was carried out using peripheral blood.

CDR3 loop: CASVQLPETEAFF. The CDR3 DNA is TGCGCCAGCGTACAGCTCCCTGAGACTGAAGCTTTCTTT. The chain recombines TRBV10-2 with TRBJ1-1, with D unclear. V gave up 8 bases and J gave up 5 bases, with 15 bases separating them. This CDR3 is 13 amino acids long. Germline V CDR1 and CDR2: WSHSY, SAAADI.